This is a list of T cell receptor beta chains from one sample in a study of T cell responses to AZD1222 COVID-19 vaccine. Repertoires were generated with immunoSEQ multiplex PCR, while TCRdb's copy carries only in-frame clones and drops some. The sample consists of over 45,000 clones, 75% to 90% of them appearing once. The specimen was peripheral blood, collected 28 days after the second AZD1222 dose. Receptors were obtained from an adult who received the AZD1222 COVID-19 vaccine. CDR3s include the opening cysteine and the closing phenylalanine or tryptophan. The order of the fields is D gene, V gene, clone size, J gene, CDR3 DNA, CDR3 protein. A D gene is named only where the DNA matches it firmly. Size is omitted from some rows. Given values are once, few, many or a class for expanded clones.

D gene: .; V gene: TRBV21-1; clone size: .; J gene: TRBJ1-4; CDR3 DNA: TGTGCCAGCGGGACAGCGGTTAGGGAAAAACTGTTTTTT; CDR3 protein: CASGTAVREKLFF
D gene: TRBD1; V gene: TRBV5-5; clone size: .; J gene: TRBJ2-5; CDR3 DNA: TGTGCCAGCAGCTTGGGACAGGGGGTTAAAGAGACCCAGTACTTC; CDR3 protein: CASSLGQGVKETQYF
D gene: .; V gene: TRBV19; clone size: few; J gene: TRBJ1-4; CDR3 DNA: TGTGCCAGTAGTAGAACAAATTCGAATGAAAAACTGTTTTTT; CDR3 protein: CASSRTNSNEKLFF
D gene: .; V gene: TRBV19; clone size: few; J gene: TRBJ1-6; CDR3 DNA: TGTGCCAGTAGGGGCGTTGTTTCACCCCTCCACTTT; CDR3 protein: CASRGVVSPLHF
D gene: TRBD1; V gene: TRBV5-1; clone size: .; J gene: TRBJ2-3; CDR3 DNA: TGCGCCAGCAGCTTTGCCCTCAGGGGGCTTTCAGATACGCAGTATTTT; CDR3 protein: CASSFALRGLSDTQYF
D gene: .; V gene: TRBV20-1; clone size: .; J gene: TRBJ1-4; CDR3 DNA: TGCAGTGCTTACGGTGGGGAAAAACTGTTTTTT; CDR3 protein: CSAYGGEKLFF
D gene: TRBD2; V gene: TRBV9; clone size: .; J gene: TRBJ2-5; CDR3 DNA: TGTGCCAGCAGCGTAGGCGGGAGGGCTGGGGGAGAGACCCAGTACTTC; CDR3 protein: CASSVGGRAGGETQYF
D gene: TRBD1; V gene: TRBV7-9; clone size: once; J gene: TRBJ1-4; CDR3 DNA: TGTGCCAGCAGCCTCCGGACAGGGGATGAAAAACTGTTTTTT; CDR3 protein: CASSLRTGDEKLFF
D gene: TRBD1; V gene: TRBV9; clone size: .; J gene: TRBJ2-1; CDR3 DNA: TGTGCCAGCAGCCCCAGGACAGGGGGCCCATCCTACAATGAGCAGTTCTTC; CDR3 protein: CASSPRTGGPSYNEQFF
D gene: TRBD2; V gene: TRBV28; clone size: .; J gene: TRBJ2-7; CDR3 DNA: TGTGCCAGCAGTCCAACTAGCGGGAAAACCGAGCAGTACTTC; CDR3 protein: CASSPTSGKTEQYF
D gene: .; V gene: TRBV18; clone size: .; J gene: TRBJ1-3; CDR3 DNA: TGTGCCAGCTCACCAACTTCGGGCTCTGGAAACACCATATATTTT; CDR3 protein: CASSPTSGSGNTIYF
D gene: TRBD1; V gene: TRBV7-9; clone size: .; J gene: TRBJ2-3; CDR3 DNA: TGTGCCAGCAGCTTAGGGGACAGGACAGACACAGATACGCAGTATTTT; CDR3 protein: CASSLGDRTDTDTQYF
D gene: .; V gene: TRBV5-8; clone size: few; J gene: TRBJ2-7; CDR3 DNA: TGTGCCAGCAGCTCGTGGGACGCGGGCGAGCAGTACTTC; CDR3 protein: CASSSWDAGEQYF
D gene: .; V gene: TRBV7-8; clone size: once; J gene: TRBJ2-7; CDR3 DNA: TGTGCCAGCAGCTTAGTGCCAGGGGCCCTGATAGAGCAGTACTTC; CDR3 protein: CASSLVPGALIEQYF
D gene: .; V gene: TRBV19; clone size: once; J gene: TRBJ1-4; CDR3 DNA: TGTGCCAGTAGTGAAACAGGGCTTAATGAAAAACTGTTTTTT; CDR3 protein: CASSETGLNEKLFF
D gene: TRBD2; V gene: TRBV6-5; clone size: once; J gene: TRBJ2-3; CDR3 DNA: TGTGCCAGCAGCGGACTAGCGGGGGGAAGCGATACGCAGTATTTT; CDR3 protein: CASSGLAGGSDTQYF
D gene: TRBD1; V gene: TRBV5-6; clone size: .; J gene: TRBJ1-2; CDR3 DNA: TGTGCCAGCAGCTTGGGGACAGGGGGCTATGGTGGCTACACCTTC; CDR3 protein: CASSLGTGGYGGYTF
D gene: .; V gene: TRBV18; clone size: .; J gene: TRBJ2-7; CDR3 DNA: TGTGCCAGCTCCCAGGGGTCAGGGAGATACGAGCAGTACTTC; CDR3 protein: CASSQGSGRYEQYF
D gene: .; V gene: TRBV4-1; clone size: .; J gene: TRBJ2-2; CDR3 DNA: TGCGCCAGCAGCCAAAAGCAGGGTGAGACCGGGGAGCTGTTTTTT; CDR3 protein: CASSQKQGETGELFF
D gene: .; V gene: TRBV6-6; clone size: .; J gene: TRBJ1-2; CDR3 DNA: TGTGCCAGCACCACCCCCGGGATCAACTATGGCTACACCTTC; CDR3 protein: CASTTPGINYGYTF
D gene: .; V gene: TRBV27; clone size: .; J gene: TRBJ2-7; CDR3 DNA: TGTGCCAGCAGTTTATCGAAGAGGGTGCCCTACGAGCAGTACTTC; CDR3 protein: CASSLSKRVPYEQYF
D gene: .; V gene: TRBV19; clone size: .; J gene: TRBJ1-5; CDR3 DNA: TGTGCCAGTAGTCTCCTGGATCAGCCCCAGCATTTT; CDR3 protein: CASSLLDQPQHF
D gene: TRBD2; V gene: TRBV28; clone size: .; J gene: TRBJ2-7; CDR3 DNA: TGTGCCAGCAGTTTCACACTAGCGGAACTACGCTACGAGCAGTACTTC; CDR3 protein: CASSFTLAELRYEQYF
D gene: .; V gene: TRBV2; clone size: .; J gene: TRBJ2-6; CDR3 DNA: TGTGCCAGCAGGTTAGGAGGGCCTGGGGCCAACGTCCTGACTTTC; CDR3 protein: CASRLGGPGANVLTF
D gene: .; V gene: TRBV28; clone size: .; J gene: TRBJ2-3; CDR3 DNA: TGTGCCAGCAGGACTCTGGGACCAGATACGCAGTATTTT; CDR3 protein: CASRTLGPDTQYF
D gene: .; V gene: TRBV4-1; clone size: .; J gene: TRBJ2-1; CDR3 DNA: TGCGCCAGCAGCCAAGAACAGTTGCTCAATGAGCAGTTCTTC; CDR3 protein: CASSQEQLLNEQFF
D gene: .; V gene: TRBV19; clone size: .; J gene: TRBJ1-1; CDR3 DNA: TGTGCCAGTAGTGGGAGGGAAAGGTTCGGTTCTGAAGCTTTCTTT; CDR3 protein: CASSGRERFGSEAFF
D gene: TRBD1; V gene: TRBV2; clone size: few; J gene: TRBJ1-1; CDR3 DNA: TGTGCCACACAAGGACAGGGGGACACTGAAGCTTTCTTT; CDR3 protein: CATQGQGDTEAFF
D gene: TRBD1; V gene: TRBV28; clone size: .; J gene: TRBJ1-5; CDR3 DNA: TGTGCCAGCAGGCACGGACAGGGAGGTAGCAATCAGCCCCAGCATTTT; CDR3 protein: CASRHGQGGSNQPQHF
D gene: .; V gene: TRBV6-2/TRBV6-3; clone size: .; J gene: TRBJ2-4; CDR3 DNA: TGTGCCAGCAGTTACACCGGAAACATTCAGTACTTC; CDR3 protein: CASSYTGNIQYF
D gene: .; V gene: TRBV18; clone size: once; J gene: TRBJ2-1; CDR3 DNA: TGTGCCAGCTCCAGTTTCGGACAGGCGGGGATCAATGAGCAGTTCTTC; CDR3 protein: CASSSFGQAGINEQFF
D gene: .; V gene: TRBV11-3; clone size: .; J gene: TRBJ2-3; CDR3 DNA: TGTGCCAGCAGCTTATCCCCCGGGTATGATACGCAGTATTTT; CDR3 protein: CASSLSPGYDTQYF
D gene: TRBD2; V gene: TRBV7-2; clone size: .; J gene: TRBJ2-1; CDR3 DNA: TGTGCCAGCAGCTTATCTAGCGGGGGGGCCAGTGAGCAGTTCTTC; CDR3 protein: CASSLSSGGASEQFF
D gene: .; V gene: TRBV7-9; clone size: .; J gene: TRBJ1-2; CDR3 DNA: TGTGCCAGCAGCACGACAGGCCTCTATGGCTACACCTTC; CDR3 protein: CASSTTGLYGYTF
D gene: .; V gene: TRBV27; clone size: .; J gene: TRBJ2-7; CDR3 DNA: TGTGCCAGCAGTTTATTGACAGGCTACGAGCAGTACTTC; CDR3 protein: CASSLLTGYEQYF
D gene: .; V gene: TRBV3-1/TRBV3-2; clone size: .; J gene: TRBJ2-5; CDR3 DNA: TGTGCCAGCCGGATCCTAATCGGGGGCCAAGAGACCCAGTACTTC; CDR3 protein: CASRILIGGQETQYF
D gene: .; V gene: TRBV4-1; clone size: .; J gene: TRBJ1-1; CDR3 DNA: TGCGCCAGCAGCCGCCGACAGGTTATGAACACTGAAGCTTTCTTT; CDR3 protein: CASSRRQVMNTEAFF
D gene: TRBD1; V gene: TRBV3-1/TRBV3-2; clone size: few; J gene: TRBJ1-2; CDR3 DNA: TGTGCCAGCAGCCAAGAGTGGGGGACAGGGGGCTTCTATGGCTACACCTTC; CDR3 protein: CASSQEWGTGGFYGYTF
D gene: .; V gene: TRBV5-4; clone size: .; J gene: TRBJ1-2; CDR3 DNA: TGTGCCAGCAGCTCCTGGGGGAGTTTCCTCTATGGCTACACCTTC; CDR3 protein: CASSSWGSFLYGYTF
D gene: .; V gene: TRBV29-1; clone size: .; J gene: TRBJ2-7; CDR3 DNA: TGCAGCGTTGAATATCCGGGGAGCTCCTACGAGCAGTACTTC; CDR3 protein: CSVEYPGSSYEQYF
D gene: TRBD1; V gene: TRBV18; clone size: .; J gene: TRBJ2-4; CDR3 DNA: TGTGCCAGCTCACCACCGGGACAGGGGGCGAACATTCAGTACTTC; CDR3 protein: CASSPPGQGANIQYF
D gene: .; V gene: TRBV5-4; clone size: .; J gene: TRBJ2-3; CDR3 DNA: TGTGCCAGCAGCCCGCGATCTAGCACAGATACGCAGTATTTT; CDR3 protein: CASSPRSSTDTQYF
D gene: TRBD1; V gene: TRBV28; clone size: .; J gene: TRBJ1-2; CDR3 DNA: TGTGCCAGCAGTTCGGGACAGACTAACTATGGCTACACCTTC; CDR3 protein: CASSSGQTNYGYTF
D gene: TRBD2; V gene: TRBV7-3; clone size: .; J gene: TRBJ2-1; CDR3 DNA: TGTGCCAGCAGCCTCGGGACTAGCGGGGGGTGGTACAATGAGCAGTTCTTC; CDR3 protein: CASSLGTSGGWYNEQFF
D gene: TRBD2; V gene: TRBV5-4; clone size: .; J gene: TRBJ2-5; CDR3 DNA: TGTGCCAGCAGCCCCGCCTCGCGGGGGAGGCGGGAGACCCAGTACTTC; CDR3 protein: CASSPASRGRRETQYF
D gene: TRBD1; V gene: TRBV6-2/TRBV6-3; clone size: .; J gene: TRBJ1-5; CDR3 DNA: TGTGCCAGCAGCCTGACAGGGAATCAGCCCCAGCATTTT; CDR3 protein: CASSLTGNQPQHF
D gene: TRBD2; V gene: TRBV24-1; clone size: .; J gene: TRBJ2-1; CDR3 DNA: TGTGCCACCAGTGATACTGAAAAGACTAGCGGGGCGTCCTACAATGAGCAGTTCTTC; CDR3 protein: CATSDTEKTSGASYNEQFF
D gene: .; V gene: TRBV3-1/TRBV3-2; clone size: .; J gene: TRBJ1-1; CDR3 DNA: TGTGCCAGCAGCCAAGTTCTGGGGTTGAACACTGAAGCTTTCTTT; CDR3 protein: CASSQVLGLNTEAFF
D gene: .; V gene: TRBV28; clone size: .; J gene: TRBJ1-1; CDR3 DNA: TGTGCCACCTCAAAAACAGGGTCAGCCGCTTTCTTT; CDR3 protein: CATSKTGSAAFF
D gene: .; V gene: TRBV18; clone size: .; J gene: TRBJ2-2; CDR3 DNA: TGTGCCAGCTCACCACTAAATCCCGGGGAGCTGTTTTTT; CDR3 protein: CASSPLNPGELFF
D gene: .; V gene: TRBV11-3; clone size: .; J gene: TRBJ2-1; CDR3 DNA: TGTGCCAGCAGCTTAGATCCTGGGGGCGTGGGGGCTCAGTTCTTC; CDR3 protein: CASSLDPGGVGAQFF
D gene: .; V gene: TRBV10-1; clone size: .; J gene: TRBJ1-1; CDR3 DNA: TGCGCCAGCAGTGAGTTCGCGGGACGAGACACTGAAGCTTTCTTT; CDR3 protein: CASSEFAGRDTEAFF
D gene: .; V gene: TRBV28; clone size: .; J gene: TRBJ2-2; CDR3 DNA: TGTGCCAGCAGTATAAGTACCGGGGAGCTGTTTTTT; CDR3 protein: CASSISTGELFF
D gene: TRBD1; V gene: TRBV25-1; clone size: .; J gene: TRBJ1-4; CDR3 DNA: TGTGCCAGCAGTGTTAGGGGGCGGGAGACTAATGAAAAACTGTTTTTT; CDR3 protein: CASSVRGRETNEKLFF